This TCR beta chain was observed in a study of CD8+CD57+ T cells in acquired aplastic anemia. Study background: Mean DNA quantity obtained from sorted CD4+ and CD8+ cells was approximately 3 ug.

Whole-study findings and limits: Researchers report that twenty-nine CD8+ CDR3 sequences appeared in both patients and controls. Patients and healthy controls showed no significant CD8+ Simpson's diversity difference.

Genomic DNA was employed as the template in profiling TCR beta VDJ and CDR3. MiXCR, applied by TCRdb to the reads, yields one record per CDR3 protein. There are under 350,000 distinct CDR3 sequences in the sample; roughly 61% occur only once, and 1% to 1.5% lies in the top ten. Patients selected for sequencing had displayed CD8+CD57+ cell expansion by flow cytometry. Among the patients, none had received any therapy at the time of blood sampling. This clonotype was found many times. Its antigen is undetermined. Between the trimmed V and J ends, which lost 1 base and 14 bases, there was a span of 10 bases. CDR1 and CDR2 from the germline V gene are LGHDT and YNNKEL (reference sequence). The CDR3 covers 11 residues.

The source of this sequence is a human donor with aplastic anemia. The material sequenced was sorted CD4+, CD8+, or CD8+CD57+ T cells (not recorded which) from PBMCs. V is TRBV3-1 and J is TRBJ2-3; D ambiguous. The CDR3 loop is CASSQGLTRYF. CDR3 DNA: TGTGCCAGCAGCCAAGGGCTTACCCGGTATTTT.